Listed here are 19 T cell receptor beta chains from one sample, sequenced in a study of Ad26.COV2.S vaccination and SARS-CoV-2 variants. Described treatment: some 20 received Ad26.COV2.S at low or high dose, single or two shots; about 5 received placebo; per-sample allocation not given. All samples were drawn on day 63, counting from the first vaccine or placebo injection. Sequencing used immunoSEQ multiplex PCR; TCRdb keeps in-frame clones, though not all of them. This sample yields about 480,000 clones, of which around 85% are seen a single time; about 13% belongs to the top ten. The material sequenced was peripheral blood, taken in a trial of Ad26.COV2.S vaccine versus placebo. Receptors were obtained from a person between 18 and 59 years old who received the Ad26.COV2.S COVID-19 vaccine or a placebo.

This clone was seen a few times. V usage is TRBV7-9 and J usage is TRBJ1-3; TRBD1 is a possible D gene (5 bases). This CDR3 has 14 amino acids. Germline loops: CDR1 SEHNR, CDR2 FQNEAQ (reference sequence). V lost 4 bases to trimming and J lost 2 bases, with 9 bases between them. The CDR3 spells CASSWGRTGNTIYF. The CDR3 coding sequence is TGTGCCAGCAGCTGGGGCAGAACTGGAAACACCATATATTTT.

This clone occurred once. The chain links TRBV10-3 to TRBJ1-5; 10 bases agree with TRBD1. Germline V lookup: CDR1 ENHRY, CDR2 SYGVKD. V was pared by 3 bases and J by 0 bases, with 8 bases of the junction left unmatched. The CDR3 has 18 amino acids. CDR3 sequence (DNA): TGTGCCATCAGTGATATGGGACAGGGGCCAGATAGCAATCAGCCCCAGCATTTT. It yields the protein CAISDMGQGPDSNQPQHF.

CDR3 amino acids: CAWSGIGGSGANVLTF. In DNA, the CDR3 is TGTGCCTGGAGTGGTATTGGGGGATCTGGGGCCAACGTCCTGACTTTC. This chain uses TRBV30 with TRBJ2-6, with D perhaps given as TRBD1 or TRBD2 (5 bases each). The germline V gene encodes CDR1 GTSNPN and CDR2 SVGIG (reference sequence). The V end lost 1 base, the J end lost 1 base, and 11 bases lay between the germline ends. CDR3 length: 16 residues.

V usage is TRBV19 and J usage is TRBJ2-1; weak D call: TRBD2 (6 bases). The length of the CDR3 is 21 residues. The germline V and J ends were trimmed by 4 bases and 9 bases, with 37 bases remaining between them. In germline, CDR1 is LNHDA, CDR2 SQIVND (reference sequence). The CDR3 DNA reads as TGTGCCAGTAGTACCATTGCAGCCGGGAGTAAGCCCAACGATAAGTTGGGTGAGCAGTTCTTC. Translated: CASSTIAAGSKPNDKLGEQFF. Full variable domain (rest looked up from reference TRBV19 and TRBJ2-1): DGGITQSPKYLFRKEGQNVTLSCEQNLNHDAMYWYRQDPGQGLRLIYYSQIVNDFQKGDIAEGYSVSREKKESFPLTVTSAQKNPTAFYLCASSTIAAGSKPNDKLGEQFFGPGTRLTVL.

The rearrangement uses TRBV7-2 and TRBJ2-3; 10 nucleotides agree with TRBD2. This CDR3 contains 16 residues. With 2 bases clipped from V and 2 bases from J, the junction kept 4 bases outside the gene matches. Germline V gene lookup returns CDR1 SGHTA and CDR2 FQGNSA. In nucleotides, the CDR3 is TGTGCCAGCAGCTTACACGGGACTAGCGACACAGATACGCAGTATTTT. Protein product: CASSLHGTSDTDTQYF.

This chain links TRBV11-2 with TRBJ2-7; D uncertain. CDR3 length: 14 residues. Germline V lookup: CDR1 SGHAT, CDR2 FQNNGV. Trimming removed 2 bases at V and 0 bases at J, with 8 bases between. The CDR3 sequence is CASSLFGSSYEQYF. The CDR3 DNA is TGTGCCAGCAGCTTATTCGGTAGCTCCTACGAGCAGTACTTC.

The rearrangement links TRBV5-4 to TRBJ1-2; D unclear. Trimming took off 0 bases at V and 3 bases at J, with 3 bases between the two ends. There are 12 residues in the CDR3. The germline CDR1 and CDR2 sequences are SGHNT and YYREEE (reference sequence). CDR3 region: CASSLDDYGYTF. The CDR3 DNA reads TGTGCCAGCAGCTTGGATGACTATGGCTACACCTTC. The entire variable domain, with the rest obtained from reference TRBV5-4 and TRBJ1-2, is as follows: ETGVTQSPTHLIKTRGQQVTLRCSSQSGHNTVSWYQQALGQGPQFIFQYYREEENGRGNFPPRFSGLQFPNYSSELNVNALELDDSALYLCASSLDDYGYTFGSGTRLTVV.

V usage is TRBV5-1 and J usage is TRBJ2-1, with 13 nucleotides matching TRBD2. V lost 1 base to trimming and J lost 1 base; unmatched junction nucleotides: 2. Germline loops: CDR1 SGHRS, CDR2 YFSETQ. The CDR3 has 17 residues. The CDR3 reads CASSLTSGRGSYNEQFF. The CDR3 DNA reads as TGCGCCAGCAGCTTGACTAGCGGGAGGGGGTCCTACAATGAGCAGTTCTTC.

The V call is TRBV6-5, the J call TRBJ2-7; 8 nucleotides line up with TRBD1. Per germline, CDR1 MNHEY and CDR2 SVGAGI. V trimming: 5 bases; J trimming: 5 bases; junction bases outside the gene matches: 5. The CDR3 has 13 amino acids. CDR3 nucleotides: TGTGCCAGCAGTCAGGACAGGGTCCACGAGCAGTACTTC. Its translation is CASSQDRVHEQYF.

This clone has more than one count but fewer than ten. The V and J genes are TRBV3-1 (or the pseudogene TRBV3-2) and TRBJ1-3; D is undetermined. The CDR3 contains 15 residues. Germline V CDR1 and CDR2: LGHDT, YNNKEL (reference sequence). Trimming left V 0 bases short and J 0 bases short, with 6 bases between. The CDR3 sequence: CASSQDGLSGNTIYF. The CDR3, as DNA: TGTGCCAGCAGCCAAGACGGACTCTCTGGAAACACCATATATTTT.

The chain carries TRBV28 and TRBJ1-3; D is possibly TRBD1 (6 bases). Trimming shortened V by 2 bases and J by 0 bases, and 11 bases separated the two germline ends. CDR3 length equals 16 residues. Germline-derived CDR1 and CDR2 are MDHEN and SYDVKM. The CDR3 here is CASSLRGGISGNTIYF. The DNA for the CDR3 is TGTGCCAGCAGTTTAAGGGGGGGGATCTCTGGAAACACCATATATTTT. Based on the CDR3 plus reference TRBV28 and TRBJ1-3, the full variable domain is DVKVTQSSRYLVKRTGEKVFLECVQDMDHENMFWYRQDPGLGLRLIYFSYDVKMKEKGDIPEGYSVSREKKERFSLILESASTNQTSMYLCASSLRGGISGNTIYFGEGSWLTVV.

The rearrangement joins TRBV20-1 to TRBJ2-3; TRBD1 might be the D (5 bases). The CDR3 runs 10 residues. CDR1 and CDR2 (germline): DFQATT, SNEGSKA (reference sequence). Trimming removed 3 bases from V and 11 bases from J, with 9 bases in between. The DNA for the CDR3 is TGCAGTGCTAGCAGGGTATGGCAGTATTTT. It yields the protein CSASRVWQYF.

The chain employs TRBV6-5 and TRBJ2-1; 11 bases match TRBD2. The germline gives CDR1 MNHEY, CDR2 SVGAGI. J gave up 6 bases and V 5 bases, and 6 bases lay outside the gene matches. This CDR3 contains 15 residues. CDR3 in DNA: TGTGCCAGCAGTCCACCGGGACTAGCGGTCAATGAGCAGTTCTTC. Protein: CASSPPGLAVNEQFF.

The CDR3 sequence is CASSWTGELFF. The CDR3 bases are TGCGCCAGCAGCTGGACCGGGGAGCTGTTTTTT. The chain employs TRBV5-1 and TRBJ2-2, with D hard to call. CDR3 length: 11 residues. Germline V gene sequence: CDR1 SGHRS, CDR2 YFSETQ. The V end was cut by 3 bases, the J end by 5 bases, with 2 bases between.

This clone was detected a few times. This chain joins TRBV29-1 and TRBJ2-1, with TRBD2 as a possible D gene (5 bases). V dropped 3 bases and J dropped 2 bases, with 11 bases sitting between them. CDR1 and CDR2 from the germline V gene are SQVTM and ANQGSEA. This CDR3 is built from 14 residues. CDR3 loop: CSVDAGPPYNEQFF. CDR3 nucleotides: TGCAGCGTTGACGCGGGCCCACCCTACAATGAGCAGTTCTTC.

CDR3 loop: CASSAVLAGYTGELFF. CDR3 in DNA: TGCGCCAGCAGCGCCGTTTTAGCGGGATACACCGGGGAGCTGTTTTTT. V gene TRBV5-1 combines with J gene TRBJ2-2; 8 bases line up with TRBD2. J gave up 3 bases and V 4 bases, and 8 bases lay outside the gene matches. This CDR3 has 16 amino acids. Per the germline V gene, CDR1 is SGHRS and CDR2 is YFSETQ.

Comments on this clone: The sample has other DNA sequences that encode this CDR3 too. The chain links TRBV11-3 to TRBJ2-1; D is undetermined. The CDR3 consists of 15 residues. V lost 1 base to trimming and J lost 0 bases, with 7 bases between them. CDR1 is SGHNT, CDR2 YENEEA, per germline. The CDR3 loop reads CASSLGRSSYNEQFF. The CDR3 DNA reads TGTGCCAGCAGCTTAGGGCGGAGCTCCTACAATGAGCAGTTCTTC.

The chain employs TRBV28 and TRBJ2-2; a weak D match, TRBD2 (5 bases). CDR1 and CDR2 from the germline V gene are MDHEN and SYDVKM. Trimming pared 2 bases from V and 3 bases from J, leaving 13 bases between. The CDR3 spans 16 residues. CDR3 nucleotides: TGTGCCAGCAGTTTAACGTGGGAGTTGTACACCGGGGAGCTGTTTTTT. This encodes CASSLTWELYTGELFF.

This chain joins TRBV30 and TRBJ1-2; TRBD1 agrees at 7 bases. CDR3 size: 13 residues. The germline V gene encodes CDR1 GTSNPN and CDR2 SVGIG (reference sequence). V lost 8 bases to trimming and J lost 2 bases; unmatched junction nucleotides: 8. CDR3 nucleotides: TGTGCCCGGGCGCTGGGACAGAACTATGGCTACACCTTC. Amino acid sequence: CARALGQNYGYTF.